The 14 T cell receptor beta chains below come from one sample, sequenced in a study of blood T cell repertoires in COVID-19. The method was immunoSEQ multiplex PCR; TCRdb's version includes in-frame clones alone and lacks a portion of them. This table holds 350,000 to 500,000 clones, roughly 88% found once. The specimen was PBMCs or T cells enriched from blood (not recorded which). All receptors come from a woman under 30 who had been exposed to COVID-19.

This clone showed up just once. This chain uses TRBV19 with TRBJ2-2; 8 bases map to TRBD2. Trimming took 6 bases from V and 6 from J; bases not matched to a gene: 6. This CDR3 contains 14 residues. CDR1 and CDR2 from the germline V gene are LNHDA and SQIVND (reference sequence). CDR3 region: CASSPAGAAGELFF. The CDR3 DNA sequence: TGTGCCAGTAGCCCAGCGGGAGCGGCCGGGGAGCTGTTTTTT.

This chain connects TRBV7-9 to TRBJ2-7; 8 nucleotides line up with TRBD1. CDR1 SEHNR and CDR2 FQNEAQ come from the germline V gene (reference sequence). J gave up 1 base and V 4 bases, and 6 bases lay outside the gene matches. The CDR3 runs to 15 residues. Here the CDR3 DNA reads TGTGCCAGCAGCTCCCGGACAGGGATTTCCTACGAGCAGTACTTC. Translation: CASSSRTGISYEQYF.

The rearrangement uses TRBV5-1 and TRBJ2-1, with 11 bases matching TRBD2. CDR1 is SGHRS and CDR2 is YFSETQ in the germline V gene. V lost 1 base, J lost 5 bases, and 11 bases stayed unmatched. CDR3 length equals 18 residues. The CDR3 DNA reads TGCGCCAGCAGCTTGCGATCCTGGTTAGCGGGGGGGAACAATGAGCAGTTCTTC. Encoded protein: CASSLRSWLAGGNNEQFF.

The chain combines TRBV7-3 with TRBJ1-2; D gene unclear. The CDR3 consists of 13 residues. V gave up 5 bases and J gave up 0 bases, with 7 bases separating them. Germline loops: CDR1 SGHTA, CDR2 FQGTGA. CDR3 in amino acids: CASSLTPNYGYTF. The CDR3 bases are TGTGCCAGCAGCCTCACACCTAACTATGGCTACACCTTC.

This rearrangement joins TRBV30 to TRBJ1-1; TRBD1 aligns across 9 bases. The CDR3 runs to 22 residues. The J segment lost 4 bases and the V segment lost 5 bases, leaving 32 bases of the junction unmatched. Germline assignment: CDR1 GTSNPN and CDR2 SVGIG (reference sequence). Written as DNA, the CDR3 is TGTGCCTGGGGGACCGAAGCAAAGTCCCAATACCTTCACAGGGGGCCGGTCACTGAAGCTTTCTTT. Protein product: CAWGTEAKSQYLHRGPVTEAFF.

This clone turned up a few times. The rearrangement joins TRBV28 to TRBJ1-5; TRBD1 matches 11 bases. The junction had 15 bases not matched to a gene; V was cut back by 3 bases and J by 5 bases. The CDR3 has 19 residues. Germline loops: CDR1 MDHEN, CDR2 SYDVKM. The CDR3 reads CASSLTDRGPNPRYQPQHF. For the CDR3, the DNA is TGTGCCAGCAGTTTGACGGACAGGGGGCCTAATCCTCGATATCAGCCCCAGCATTTT.

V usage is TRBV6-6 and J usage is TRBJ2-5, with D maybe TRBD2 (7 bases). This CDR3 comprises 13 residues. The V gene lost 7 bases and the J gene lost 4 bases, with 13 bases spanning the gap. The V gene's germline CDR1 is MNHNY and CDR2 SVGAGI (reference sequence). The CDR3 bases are TGTGCCAGCAATAGGCGGGGGCTAGAGACCCAGTACTTC. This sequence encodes CASNRRGLETQYF.

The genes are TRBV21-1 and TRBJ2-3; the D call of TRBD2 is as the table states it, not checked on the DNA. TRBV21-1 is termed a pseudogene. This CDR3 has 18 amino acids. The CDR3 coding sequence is TGTGCCAGCAGCAAAGGAGGATCGGGGGGGGTTAGCACAGATACGCAGTATTTT. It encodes CASSKGGSGGVSTDTQYF.

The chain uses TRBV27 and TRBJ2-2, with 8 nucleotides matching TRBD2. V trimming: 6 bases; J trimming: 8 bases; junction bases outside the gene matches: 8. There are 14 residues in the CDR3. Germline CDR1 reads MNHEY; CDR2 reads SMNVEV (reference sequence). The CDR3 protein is CASRPSGRRGELFF. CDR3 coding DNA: TGTGCCAGCAGGCCCAGCGGGAGAAGAGGGGAGCTGTTTTTT.

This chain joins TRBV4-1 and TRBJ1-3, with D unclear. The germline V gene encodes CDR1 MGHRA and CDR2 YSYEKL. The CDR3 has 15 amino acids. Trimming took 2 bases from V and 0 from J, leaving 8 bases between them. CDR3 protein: CASSQTRDSGNTIYF. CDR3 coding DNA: TGCGCCAGCAGCCAAACCCGGGACTCTGGAAACACCATATATTTT.

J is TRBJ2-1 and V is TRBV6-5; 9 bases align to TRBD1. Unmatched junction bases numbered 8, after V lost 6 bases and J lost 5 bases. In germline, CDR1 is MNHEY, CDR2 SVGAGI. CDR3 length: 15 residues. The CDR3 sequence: CASRLQGALNNEQFF. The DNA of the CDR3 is TGTGCCAGCAGGTTACAGGGGGCGCTCAACAATGAGCAGTTCTTC.

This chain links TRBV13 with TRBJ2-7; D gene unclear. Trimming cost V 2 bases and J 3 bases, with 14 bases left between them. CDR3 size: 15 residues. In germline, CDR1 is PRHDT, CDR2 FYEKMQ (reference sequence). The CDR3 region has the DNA TGTGCCAGCAGCTTAAGTTCGATCCCGCGCTACGAGCAGTACTTC. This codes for CASSLSSIPRYEQYF.

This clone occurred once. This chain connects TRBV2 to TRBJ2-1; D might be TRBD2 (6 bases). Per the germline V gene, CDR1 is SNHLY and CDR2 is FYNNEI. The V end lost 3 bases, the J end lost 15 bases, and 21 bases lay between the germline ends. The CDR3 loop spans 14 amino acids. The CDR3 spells CASSEETVGRERFF. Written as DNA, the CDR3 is TGTGCCAGCAGTGAGGAAACGGTAGGGCGGGAACGGTTCTTC.

The CDR3 DNA sequence: TGTGCCACCAGTGACCCCAAACAGGGTTCAGATACGCAGTATTTT. Its protein product is CATSDPKQGSDTQYF. The chain has TRBV24-1 and TRBJ2-3, with D perhaps TRBD1 (6 bases). The CDR3 covers 15 residues. The germline V and J ends were trimmed by 4 bases and 4 bases, with 14 bases remaining between them. CDR1 KGHDR and CDR2 SFDVKD come from the germline V gene.